Below are 11 T cell receptor beta chains sequenced from a single sample in a study of memory CD4+ T cells and cytomegalovirus serostatus. Method: immunoSEQ multiplex PCR; TCRdb's copy keeps in-frame clones and lacks some. Of about 44,000 clones listed, over 65% are singletons. Single viable CD3+CD4+CD8-CD45RO+ cells were sorted as the memory CD4+ T cells. The sequenced sample was memory CD4+ T cells from blood. The source is an adult in good health and CMV-seronegative.

The rearrangement uses TRBV29-1 and TRBJ2-7, with D maybe TRBD2 (5 bases). The germline CDR1 and CDR2 sequences are SQVTM and ANQGSEA. The CDR3 consists of 15 residues. Trimming cost V 4 bases and J 3 bases, with 19 bases left between them. The CDR3 loop is CSVAPGPDGGYEQYF. CDR3 bases: TGCAGCGTTGCCCCAGGACCGGATGGAGGCTACGAGCAGTACTTC.

This chain uses TRBV7-9 with TRBJ1-1, with D tentatively TRBD1 (5 bases). Germline V gene data show CDR1 as SEHNR and CDR2 as FQNEAQ (reference sequence). V lost 5 bases and J 4 bases, leaving 20 bases between the germline ends. This CDR3 spans 16 amino acids. The CDR3, as DNA: TGTGCCAGCAGCCCGTGGATGGGGGAAATGGGCACTGAAGCTTTCTTT. Its protein product is CASSPWMGEMGTEAFF.

The gene calls are TRBV5-8 and TRBJ2-7; D ambiguous. The CDR3 has 16 amino acids. CDR1 SGHTS and CDR2 YDEGEE come from the germline V gene. The V gene lost 3 bases and the J gene lost 0 bases, with 16 bases spanning the gap. The CDR3 here is CASSSAALTSSYEQYF. As DNA, the CDR3 is TGTGCCAGCAGCTCGGCGGCGTTGACAAGCTCCTACGAGCAGTACTTC. The full variable domain, in which reference TRBV5-8 and TRBJ2-7 provide the parts outside the CDR3, is EAGVTQSPTHLIKTRGQQATLRCSPISGHTSVYWYQQALGLGLQFLLWYDEGEERNRGNFPPRFSGRQFPNYSSELNVNALELEDSALYLCASSSAALTSSYEQYFGPGTRLTVT.

This clone has just one count. The chain combines TRBV2 with TRBJ2-5; TRBD2 aligns across 8 bases. With 6 bases clipped from V and 3 bases from J, the junction kept 6 bases outside the gene matches. Germline lookup yields CDR1 SNHLY and CDR2 FYNNEI. The CDR3 runs to 14 residues. CDR3 amino acids: CASSATGGEETQYF. The CDR3 DNA is TGTGCCAGCAGCGCAACGGGGGGGGAAGAGACCCAGTACTTC.

The chain links TRBV5-8 to TRBJ1-6, with D hard to call. V lost 4 bases and J lost 0, with 5 bases in between. The CDR3 length is 14 residues. Germline assignment: CDR1 SGHTS and CDR2 YDEGEE. The CDR3 region has the DNA TGTGCCAGCAGCGCTGGCTCCTATAATTCACCCCTCCACTTT. It encodes CASSAGSYNSPLHF.

The rearrangement uses TRBV10-3 and TRBJ1-1, with a possible D match to TRBD1 (5 bases). The germline V gene has CDR1 ENHRY and CDR2 SYGVKD. Between the trimmed V and J ends, which lost 4 bases and 3 bases, there was a span of 6 bases. The CDR3 has 12 amino acids. The CDR3 loop is CAISGGDTEAFF. The CDR3 DNA reads as TGTGCCATCAGTGGGGGGGACACTGAAGCTTTCTTT.

The V gene is TRBV12-5, the J gene TRBJ1-3; D is ambiguous. Germline V lookup: CDR1 LGHNT, CDR2 FRNRAP. Trimming shortened V by 3 bases and J by 5 bases, and 11 bases separated the two germline ends. The CDR3 has 14 amino acids. The chain's CDR3 is CASGFIILRNTIYF. Here the CDR3 DNA reads TGTGCTAGTGGTTTCATCATTCTCCGAAACACCATATATTTT.

The chain combines TRBV11-2 with TRBJ1-1, with D unclear. This CDR3 comprises 12 residues. V was trimmed by 5 bases and J by 10 bases, leaving 14 bases between them. CDR1 SGHAT and CDR2 FQNNGV come from the germline V gene. CDR3 amino acids: CASSLGGRRAFF. As DNA, the CDR3 is TGTGCCAGCAGCCTTGGAGGGAGGAGAGCTTTCTTT.

This clone was picked up a small number of times. V is TRBV11-1 and J is TRBJ2-7, with D perhaps TRBD1 (6 bases). The germline CDR1 and CDR2 sequences are SGHAT and FQDESV (reference sequence). Trimming stripped 6 bases from V and 2 bases from J, with 20 bases between. The CDR3 extends over 16 amino acids. CDR3 DNA: TGTGCCAGCAGTCTCAGAGGGGGAGCGTTAACCTACGAGCAGTACTTC. It codes for CASSLRGGALTYEQYF.

J is TRBJ2-7 and V is TRBV5-8, with 10 bases matching TRBD1. Germline assignment: CDR1 SGHTS and CDR2 YDEGEE. J lost 5 bases, V lost 4 bases, and 9 bases had no gene match. CDR3 length equals 15 residues. The CDR3: CASSAETGTGDEQYF. The CDR3, as DNA: TGTGCCAGCAGCGCTGAAACGGGGACAGGGGACGAGCAGTACTTC.

V is TRBV5-1 and J is TRBJ1-3; D not certain. CDR1 is SGHRS, CDR2 YFSETQ, per germline. CDR3 length: 17 amino acids. Trimming left V 2 bases short and J 4 bases short, with 19 bases between. CDR3: CASSLHPGEGAGNTIYF. CDR3 bases: TGCGCCAGCAGCTTACACCCGGGAGAGGGTGCGGGAAACACCATATATTTT.